A selection of T cell receptor beta chains follows, all from one sample in a study of blood T cell repertoires in COVID-19. The method was immunoSEQ multiplex PCR; TCRdb's version includes in-frame clones alone and lacks a portion of them. The repertoire holds 140,000 to 150,000 clones, with around 87% as singletons. The material sequenced was peripheral blood. The receptors come from a woman between 50 and 59 years old with active or convalescent COVID-19. CDR3s include the opening cysteine and the closing phenylalanine or tryptophan. The D gene is left open where the match is weak. Rows give clone size only sometimes, using once, few, many, or a class for an expanded clone.

v_gene: TRBV6-5
abundance: NA
j_gene: TRBJ1-2
d_gene: TRBD1
CDR3aa: CATATTGFGQLGYTF
CDR3nt: TGTGCCACCGCGACGACAGGGTTTGGTCAGTTGGGCTACACCTTC

v_gene: TRBV5-1
abundance: NA
j_gene: TRBJ1-4
d_gene: TRBD1
CDR3aa: CASSLQGAGEKLFF
CDR3nt: TGCGCCAGCAGCTTACAGGGGGCAGGTGAAAAACTGTTTTTT

v_gene: TRBV28
abundance: NA
j_gene: TRBJ2-6
d_gene: TRBD1
CDR3aa: CASSLSPGGLTGANVLTF
CDR3nt: TGTGCCAGCAGTTTATCGCCAGGGGGCCTCACTGGGGCCAACGTCCTGACTTTC

v_gene: TRBV6-2/TRBV6-3
abundance: few
j_gene: TRBJ2-7
d_gene: NA
CDR3aa: CASSYSFYYEQYF
CDR3nt: TGTGCCAGCAGTTACTCCTTCTATTACGAGCAGTACTTC

v_gene: TRBV27
abundance: NA
j_gene: TRBJ2-7
d_gene: NA
CDR3aa: CASSLQGRKEQYF
CDR3nt: TGTGCCAGCAGTCTCCAGGGGCGAAAGGAGCAGTACTTC

v_gene: TRBV24-1
abundance: NA
j_gene: TRBJ1-3
d_gene: NA
CDR3aa: CATSDLTWESGNTIYF
CDR3nt: TGTGCCACCAGTGATTTGACTTGGGAGTCTGGAAACACCATATATTTT

v_gene: TRBV5-1
abundance: NA
j_gene: TRBJ2-7
d_gene: TRBD1
CDR3aa: CASSSGQGEHEQYF
CDR3nt: TGCGCCAGCAGCTCCGGACAGGGCGAACACGAGCAGTACTTC

v_gene: TRBV7-9
abundance: NA
j_gene: TRBJ1-4
d_gene: NA
CDR3aa: CASSFGGLNEKLFF
CDR3nt: TGTGCCAGCAGTTTTGGTGGGCTAAATGAAAAACTGTTTTTT

v_gene: TRBV20-1
abundance: NA
j_gene: TRBJ2-2
d_gene: TRBD2
CDR3aa: CSASLTSGGIAAGELFF
CDR3nt: TGCAGTGCTAGTTTAACTAGCGGGGGGATTGCGGCCGGGGAGCTGTTTTTT

v_gene: TRBV3-1/TRBV3-2
abundance: NA
j_gene: TRBJ1-2
d_gene: NA
CDR3aa: CASSRHLRRDGYTF
CDR3nt: TGTGCCAGCAGTCGACACCTGCGAAGAGATGGCTACACCTTC

v_gene: TRBV3-1/TRBV3-2
abundance: NA
j_gene: TRBJ2-1
d_gene: TRBD2
CDR3aa: CASSQRGGGAHEQFF
CDR3nt: TGTGCCAGCAGCCAGAGGGGCGGGGGGGCACATGAGCAGTTCTTC

v_gene: TRBV19
abundance: NA
j_gene: TRBJ1-3
d_gene: NA
CDR3aa: CASSIGVRPARSGNTIYF
CDR3nt: TGTGCCAGTAGTATAGGGGTTCGGCCAGCGCGCTCTGGAAACACCATATATTTT

v_gene: TRBV7-2
abundance: NA
j_gene: TRBJ2-5
d_gene: NA
CDR3aa: CASSIRTEETQYF
CDR3nt: TGTGCCAGCAGCATCCGGACAGAGGAGACCCAGTACTTC

v_gene: TRBV7-9
abundance: NA
j_gene: TRBJ2-3
d_gene: TRBD1
CDR3aa: CASSLGRTGQDTQYF
CDR3nt: TGTGCCAGCAGCTTAGGGAGGACAGGACAAGATACGCAGTATTTT

v_gene: TRBV4-3
abundance: few
j_gene: TRBJ1-1
d_gene: TRBD1
CDR3aa: CASSQDGGQGATEAFF
CDR3nt: TGCGCCAGCAGCCAAGATGGGGGACAGGGGGCCACTGAAGCTTTCTTT

v_gene: TRBV5-4
abundance: NA
j_gene: TRBJ2-7
d_gene: TRBD2
CDR3aa: CASSSRTSGTYEQYF
CDR3nt: TGTGCCAGCAGCTCGCGGACTAGCGGGACCTACGAGCAGTACTTC

v_gene: TRBV4-2
abundance: NA
j_gene: TRBJ2-1
d_gene: TRBD1
CDR3aa: CASSLLRWRDRTYNEQFF
CDR3nt: TGTGCCAGCAGTCTTCTTCGGTGGCGGGACAGGACCTACAATGAGCAGTTCTTC

v_gene: TRBV18
abundance: NA
j_gene: TRBJ1-2
d_gene: NA
CDR3aa: CASSPAEGNGYTF
CDR3nt: TGTGCCAGCTCACCAGCTGAGGGAAATGGCTACACCTTC

v_gene: TRBV28
abundance: NA
j_gene: TRBJ1-2
d_gene: NA
CDR3aa: CASRLRGYGYTF
CDR3nt: TGTGCCAGCAGACTCAGGGGCTATGGCTACACCTTC

v_gene: TRBV2
abundance: NA
j_gene: TRBJ2-1
d_gene: TRBD1
CDR3aa: CASWTGWDEQFF
CDR3nt: TGTGCCTCATGGACAGGGTGGGACGAGCAGTTCTTC

v_gene: TRBV7-2
abundance: NA
j_gene: TRBJ2-7
d_gene: TRBD2
CDR3aa: CASSQTSGGSYEQYF
CDR3nt: TGTGCCAGCAGCCAGACGAGCGGGGGCTCCTACGAGCAGTACTTC

v_gene: TRBV12-5
abundance: NA
j_gene: TRBJ1-5
d_gene: NA
CDR3aa: CASGLSERRGVSNQPQHF
CDR3nt: TGTGCTAGTGGTTTGTCCGAACGTCGTGGAGTAAGCAATCAGCCCCAGCATTTT

v_gene: TRBV18
abundance: once
j_gene: TRBJ2-1
d_gene: NA
CDR3aa: CASSSRQTNEQFF
CDR3nt: TGTGCCAGCTCATCCCGACAGACCAATGAGCAGTTCTTC

v_gene: TRBV2
abundance: NA
j_gene: TRBJ1-5
d_gene: TRBD1
CDR3aa: CASSDRDRVYQPQHF
CDR3nt: TGTGCCAGCAGTGATAGGGACAGGGTTTATCAGCCCCAGCATTTT

v_gene: TRBV7-8
abundance: many
j_gene: TRBJ2-7
d_gene: TRBD2
CDR3aa: CASSFRRLTGLAAYEQYF
CDR3nt: TGTGCCAGCAGCTTCCGACGGCTGACGGGACTAGCGGCCTACGAGCAGTACTTC

v_gene: TRBV10-3
abundance: NA
j_gene: TRBJ1-3
d_gene: TRBD1
CDR3aa: CAISSGQGLGNTIYF
CDR3nt: TGTGCCATCAGCTCGGGACAGGGACTGGGAAACACCATATATTTT

v_gene: TRBV18
abundance: once
j_gene: TRBJ1-1
d_gene: NA
CDR3aa: CASSPSQNTEAFF
CDR3nt: TGTGCCAGCTCACCATCCCAGAACACTGAAGCTTTCTTT

v_gene: TRBV7-9
abundance: few
j_gene: TRBJ2-1
d_gene: NA
CDR3aa: CASSKQGNSYNEQFF
CDR3nt: TGTGCCAGCAGCAAACAGGGAAACTCCTACAATGAGCAGTTCTTC

v_gene: TRBV4-2
abundance: few
j_gene: TRBJ1-4
d_gene: NA
CDR3aa: CASSQVSLGTNEKLFF
CDR3nt: TGTGCCAGCAGCCAAGTTAGCCTTGGCACTAATGAAAAACTGTTTTTT

v_gene: TRBV7-2
abundance: once
j_gene: TRBJ1-2
d_gene: NA
CDR3aa: CASSLVGGEGNYGYTF
CDR3nt: TGTGCCAGCAGCTTAGTTGGGGGGGAGGGGAACTATGGCTACACCTTC

v_gene: TRBV30
abundance: NA
j_gene: TRBJ1-3
d_gene: TRBD1
CDR3aa: CAWSERGHPFVGNTIYF
CDR3nt: TGTGCCTGGAGTGAGAGGGGGCACCCTTTCGTCGGGAACACCATATATTTT

v_gene: TRBV6-5
abundance: NA
j_gene: TRBJ2-3
d_gene: NA
CDR3aa: CASRQMGADTQYF
CDR3nt: TGTGCCAGCAGGCAGATGGGCGCAGATACGCAGTATTTT

v_gene: TRBV29-1
abundance: NA
j_gene: TRBJ1-4
d_gene: NA
CDR3aa: CSVEVVGRDTNEKLFF
CDR3nt: TGCAGCGTTGAGGTTGTTGGGAGGGACACTAATGAAAAACTGTTTTTT

v_gene: TRBV7-2
abundance: NA
j_gene: TRBJ2-5
d_gene: TRBD2
CDR3aa: CASSPQRLAGEETQYF
CDR3nt: TGTGCCAGCAGCCCCCAAAGACTAGCGGGAGAAGAGACCCAGTACTTC

v_gene: TRBV18
abundance: NA
j_gene: TRBJ2-7
d_gene: NA
CDR3aa: CASSPLGSEQYF
CDR3nt: TGTGCCAGCTCACCTTTGGGCAGCGAGCAGTACTTC

v_gene: TRBV9
abundance: NA
j_gene: TRBJ2-7
d_gene: NA
CDR3aa: CASSVSTDSYEQYF
CDR3nt: TGTGCCAGCAGCGTGTCGACTGACTCCTACGAGCAGTACTTC

v_gene: TRBV11-3
abundance: NA
j_gene: TRBJ2-3
d_gene: NA
CDR3aa: CASSLRGRPGDTQYF
CDR3nt: TGTGCCAGCAGCTTACGGGGTAGACCTGGAGATACGCAGTATTTT